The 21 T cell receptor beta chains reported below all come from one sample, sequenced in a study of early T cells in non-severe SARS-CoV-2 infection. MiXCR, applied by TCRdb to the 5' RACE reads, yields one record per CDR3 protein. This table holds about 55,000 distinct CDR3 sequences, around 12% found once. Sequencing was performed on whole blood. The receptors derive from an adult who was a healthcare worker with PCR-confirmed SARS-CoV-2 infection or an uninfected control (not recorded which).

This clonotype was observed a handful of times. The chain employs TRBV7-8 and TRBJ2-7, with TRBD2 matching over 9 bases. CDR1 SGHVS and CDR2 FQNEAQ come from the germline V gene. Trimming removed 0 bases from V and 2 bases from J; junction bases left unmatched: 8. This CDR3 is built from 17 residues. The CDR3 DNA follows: TGTGCCAGCAGCTTAGCGGGACTAGCAACCTTGACCTACGAGCAGTACTTC. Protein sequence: CASSLAGLATLTYEQYF.

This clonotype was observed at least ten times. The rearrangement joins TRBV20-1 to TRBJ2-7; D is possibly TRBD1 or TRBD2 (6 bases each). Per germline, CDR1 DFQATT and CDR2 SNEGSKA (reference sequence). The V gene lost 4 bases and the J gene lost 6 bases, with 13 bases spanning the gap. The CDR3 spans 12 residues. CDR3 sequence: CSATPKGGEQYF. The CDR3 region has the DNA TGCAGTGCTACCCCTAAGGGGGGCGAGCAGTACTTC.

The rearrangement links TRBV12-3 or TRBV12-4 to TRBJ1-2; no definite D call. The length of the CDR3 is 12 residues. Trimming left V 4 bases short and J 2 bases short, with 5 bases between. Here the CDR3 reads CASSYSNYGYTF. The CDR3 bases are TGTGCCAGCAGTTACAGCAACTATGGCTACACCTTC.

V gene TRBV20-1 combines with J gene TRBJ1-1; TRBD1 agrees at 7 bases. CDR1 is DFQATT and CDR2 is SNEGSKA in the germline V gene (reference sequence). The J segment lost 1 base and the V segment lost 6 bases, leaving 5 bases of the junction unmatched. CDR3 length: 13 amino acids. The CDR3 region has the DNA TGCAGTGCCCCCAGGGGGGGGAACACTGAAGCTTTCTTT. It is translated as CSAPRGGNTEAFF.

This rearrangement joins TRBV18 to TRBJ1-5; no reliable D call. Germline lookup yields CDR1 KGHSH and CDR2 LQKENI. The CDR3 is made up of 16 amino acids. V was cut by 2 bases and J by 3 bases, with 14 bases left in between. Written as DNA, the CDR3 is TGTGCCAGCTCACCAGTTTCGGAGAGACCCAATCAGCCCCAGCATTTT. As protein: CASSPVSERPNQPQHF. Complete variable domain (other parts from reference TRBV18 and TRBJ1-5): NAGVMQNPRHLVRRRGQEARLRCSPMKGHSHVYWYRQLPEEGLKFMVYLQKENIIDESGMPKERFSAEFPKEGPSILRIQQVVRGDSAAYFCASSPVSERPNQPQHFGDGTRLSIL.

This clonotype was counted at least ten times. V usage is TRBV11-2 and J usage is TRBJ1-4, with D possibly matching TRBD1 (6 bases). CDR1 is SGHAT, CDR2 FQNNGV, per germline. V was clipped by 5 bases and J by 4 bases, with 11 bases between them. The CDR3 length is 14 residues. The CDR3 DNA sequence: TGTGCCAGCAGCCGTGGACAGCTTAATGAAAAACTGTTTTTT. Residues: CASSRGQLNEKLFF.

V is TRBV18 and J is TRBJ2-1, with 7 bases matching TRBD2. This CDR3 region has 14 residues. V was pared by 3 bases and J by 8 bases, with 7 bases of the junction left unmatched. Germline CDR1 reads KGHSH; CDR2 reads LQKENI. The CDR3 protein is CASSPTGLRDEQFF. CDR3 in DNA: TGTGCCAGCTCACCGACGGGACTACGGGATGAGCAGTTCTTC.

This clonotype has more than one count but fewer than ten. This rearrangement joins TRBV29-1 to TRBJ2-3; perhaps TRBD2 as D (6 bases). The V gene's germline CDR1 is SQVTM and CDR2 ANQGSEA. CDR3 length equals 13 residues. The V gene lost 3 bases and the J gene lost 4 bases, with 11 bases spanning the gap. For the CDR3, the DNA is TGCAGCGTTGATACGGGAGTGCCAGATACGCAGTATTTT. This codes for CSVDTGVPDTQYF.

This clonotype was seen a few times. The CDR3 here is CASSLQTDTQYF. As DNA, the CDR3 is TGTGCCAGCAGTCTCCAAACAGATACGCAGTATTTT. The chain couples TRBV28 to TRBJ2-3; no clear D gene. Trimming left V 5 bases short and J 3 bases short, with 6 bases between. CDR1 and CDR2 from the germline V gene are MDHEN and SYDVKM. The CDR3 has 12 residues.

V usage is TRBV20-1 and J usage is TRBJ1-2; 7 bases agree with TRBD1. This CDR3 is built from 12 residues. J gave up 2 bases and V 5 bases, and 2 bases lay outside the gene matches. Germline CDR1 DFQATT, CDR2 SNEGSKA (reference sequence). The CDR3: CSAPDRNYGYTF. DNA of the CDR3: TGCAGTGCTCCGGACAGGAACTATGGCTACACCTTC.

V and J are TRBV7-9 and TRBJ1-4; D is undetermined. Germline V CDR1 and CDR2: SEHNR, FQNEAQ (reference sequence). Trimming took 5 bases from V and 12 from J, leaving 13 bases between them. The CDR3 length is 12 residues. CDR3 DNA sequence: TGTGCCAGCAGCCTACCTCCGGAGGAACTGTTTTTT. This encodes CASSLPPEELFF.

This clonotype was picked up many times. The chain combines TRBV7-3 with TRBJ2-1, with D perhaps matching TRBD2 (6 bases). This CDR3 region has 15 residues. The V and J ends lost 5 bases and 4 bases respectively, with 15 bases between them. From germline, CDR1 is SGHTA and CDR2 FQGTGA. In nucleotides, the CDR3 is TGTGCCAGCAGCCGTGCGATGGCGGGGTACAATGAGCAGTTCTTC. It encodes CASSRAMAGYNEQFF.

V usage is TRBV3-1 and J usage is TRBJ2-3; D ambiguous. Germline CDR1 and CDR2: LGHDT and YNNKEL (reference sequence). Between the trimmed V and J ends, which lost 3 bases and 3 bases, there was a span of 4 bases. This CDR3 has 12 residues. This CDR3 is CASSHLTDTQYF. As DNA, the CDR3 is TGTGCCAGCAGCCATCTGACAGATACGCAGTATTTT.

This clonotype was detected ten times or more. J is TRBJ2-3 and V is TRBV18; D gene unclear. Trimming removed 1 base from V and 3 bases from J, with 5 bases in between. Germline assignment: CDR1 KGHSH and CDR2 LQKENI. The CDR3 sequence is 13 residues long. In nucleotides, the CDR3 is TGTGCCAGCTCACCACAAACGACAGATACGCAGTATTTT. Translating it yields CASSPQTTDTQYF.

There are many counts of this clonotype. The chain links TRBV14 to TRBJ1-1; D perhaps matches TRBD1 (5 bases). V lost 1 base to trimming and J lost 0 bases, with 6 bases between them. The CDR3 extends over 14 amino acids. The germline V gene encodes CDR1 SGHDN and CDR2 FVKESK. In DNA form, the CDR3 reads TGTGCCAGCAGCCAAGCAGGGATGAACACTGAAGCTTTCTTT. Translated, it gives CASSQAGMNTEAFF.

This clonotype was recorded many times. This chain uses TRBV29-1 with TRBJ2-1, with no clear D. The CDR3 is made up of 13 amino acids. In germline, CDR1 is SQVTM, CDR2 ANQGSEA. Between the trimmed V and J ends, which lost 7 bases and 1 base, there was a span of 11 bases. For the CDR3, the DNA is TGCAGCGCCCCGCGAGCTTCCTACAATGAGCAGTTCTTC. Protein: CSAPRASYNEQFF.

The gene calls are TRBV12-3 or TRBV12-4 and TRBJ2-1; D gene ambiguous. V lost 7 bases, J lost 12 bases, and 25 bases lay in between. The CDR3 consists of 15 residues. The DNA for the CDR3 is TGTGCCAGCACCAGGTCCCATGATCTACAAAGCGTGCAGTTCTTC. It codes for CASTRSHDLQSVQFF.

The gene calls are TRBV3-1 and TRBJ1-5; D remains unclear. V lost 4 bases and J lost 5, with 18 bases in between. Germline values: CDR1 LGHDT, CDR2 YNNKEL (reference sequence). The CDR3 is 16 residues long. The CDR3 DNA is TGTGCCAGCAGCCTACTTCGGGATGGCGACTATCAGCCCCAGCATTTT. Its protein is CASSLLRDGDYQPQHF.

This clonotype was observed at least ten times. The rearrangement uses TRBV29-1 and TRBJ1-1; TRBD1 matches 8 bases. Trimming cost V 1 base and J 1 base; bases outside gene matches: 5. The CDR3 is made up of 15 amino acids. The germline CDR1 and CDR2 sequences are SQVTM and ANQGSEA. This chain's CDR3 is CSVEAWGTGNTEAFF. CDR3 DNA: TGCAGCGTTGAAGCTTGGGGGACAGGGAACACTGAAGCTTTCTTT.

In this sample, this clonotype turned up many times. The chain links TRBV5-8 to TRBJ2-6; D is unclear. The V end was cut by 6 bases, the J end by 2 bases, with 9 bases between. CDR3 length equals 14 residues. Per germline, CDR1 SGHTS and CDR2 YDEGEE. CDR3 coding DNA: TGTGCCAGCACCCCAGGAGCTGGGGCCAACGTCCTGACTTTC. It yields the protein CASTPGAGANVLTF.

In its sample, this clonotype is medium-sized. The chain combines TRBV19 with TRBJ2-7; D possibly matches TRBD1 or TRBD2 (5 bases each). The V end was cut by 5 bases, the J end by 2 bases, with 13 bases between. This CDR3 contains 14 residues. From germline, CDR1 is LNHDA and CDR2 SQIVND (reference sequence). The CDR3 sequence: CASSYRDGAYEQYF. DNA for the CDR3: TGTGCCAGTAGTTACCGGGACGGAGCCTACGAGCAGTACTTC. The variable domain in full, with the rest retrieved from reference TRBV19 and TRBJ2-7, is DGGITQSPKYLFRKEGQNVTLSCEQNLNHDAMYWYRQDPGQGLRLIYYSQIVNDFQKGDIAEGYSVSREKKESFPLTVTSAQKNPTAFYLCASSYRDGAYEQYFGPGTRLTVT.